The present entry profiles one TCR beta chain with its context. Antigen specificity is unknown. These data come from a study of identical twins. The CDR3 covers 18 residues. Germline-derived CDR1 and CDR2 are LGHDT and YNNKEL (reference sequence). J lost 0 bases, V lost 5 bases, and 9 bases had no gene match. TCRdb itself ran the 5' RACE reads through MiXCR, one entry per CDR3 protein. The sample contains about 720,000 distinct CDR3 sequences, around 8.3% of which appear only once. Notes on the study in general: Partly confounded zero-insertion analyses could result from invariant MAIT and iNKT cells.

The data also belong to a second study, concerning yellow fever vaccine responses in identical twins.

The origin of this receptor is a woman under 30 in good health. This chain joins TRBV3-1 and TRBJ2-1; 11 bases are shared with TRBD2. The specimen sequenced was PBMCs. The CDR3 region is CASSSRVAGGPSYNEQFF. In nucleotides, the CDR3 is TGTGCCAGCAGCAGTAGGGTAGCGGGAGGGCCCTCCTACAATGAGCAGTTCTTC.